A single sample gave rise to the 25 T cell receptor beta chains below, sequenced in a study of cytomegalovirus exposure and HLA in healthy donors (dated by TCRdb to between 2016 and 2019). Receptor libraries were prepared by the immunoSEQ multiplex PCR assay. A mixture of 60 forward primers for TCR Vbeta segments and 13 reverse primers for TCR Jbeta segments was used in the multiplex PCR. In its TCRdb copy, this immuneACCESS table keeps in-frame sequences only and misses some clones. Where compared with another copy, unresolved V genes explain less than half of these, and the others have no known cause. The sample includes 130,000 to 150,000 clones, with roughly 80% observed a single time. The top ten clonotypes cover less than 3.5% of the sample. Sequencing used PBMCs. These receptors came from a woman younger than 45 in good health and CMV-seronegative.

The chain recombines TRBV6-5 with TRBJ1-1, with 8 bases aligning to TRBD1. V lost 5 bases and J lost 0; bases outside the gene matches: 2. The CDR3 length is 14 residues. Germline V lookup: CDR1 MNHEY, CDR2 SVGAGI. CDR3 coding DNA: TGTGCCAGCAGTCGGACAGGGCTGAACACTGAAGCTTTCTTT. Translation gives CASSRTGLNTEAFF.

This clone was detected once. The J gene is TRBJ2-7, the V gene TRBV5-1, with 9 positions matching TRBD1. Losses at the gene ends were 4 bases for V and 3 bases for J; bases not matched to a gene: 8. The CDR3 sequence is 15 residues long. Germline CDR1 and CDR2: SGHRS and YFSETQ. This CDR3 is CASSISGTGYYEQYF. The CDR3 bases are TGCGCCAGCAGCATCTCCGGGACAGGGTACTACGAGCAGTACTTC.

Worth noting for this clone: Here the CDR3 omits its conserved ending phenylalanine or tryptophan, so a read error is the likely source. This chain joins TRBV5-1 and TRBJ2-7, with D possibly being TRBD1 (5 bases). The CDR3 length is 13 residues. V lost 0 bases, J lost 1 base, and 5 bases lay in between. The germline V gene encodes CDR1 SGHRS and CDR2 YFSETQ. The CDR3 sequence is CASSLAGSYEQYL. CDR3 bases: TGCGCCAGCAGCTTGGCAGGGTCCTACGAGCAGTACCTC.

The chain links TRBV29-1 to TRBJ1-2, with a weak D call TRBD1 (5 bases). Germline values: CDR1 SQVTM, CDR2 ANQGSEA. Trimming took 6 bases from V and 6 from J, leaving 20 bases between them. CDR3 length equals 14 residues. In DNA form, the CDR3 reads TGCAGCGTAGCGAGGGACTCTCCCTCGAATGGCTACACCTTC. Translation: CSVARDSPSNGYTF.

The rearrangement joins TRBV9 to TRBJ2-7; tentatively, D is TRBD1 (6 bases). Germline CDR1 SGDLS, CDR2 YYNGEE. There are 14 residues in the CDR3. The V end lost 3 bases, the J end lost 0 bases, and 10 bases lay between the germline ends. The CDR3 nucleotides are TGTGCCAGCAGCGCTGCGGACAGCTCCTACGAGCAGTACTTC. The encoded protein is CASSAADSSYEQYF.

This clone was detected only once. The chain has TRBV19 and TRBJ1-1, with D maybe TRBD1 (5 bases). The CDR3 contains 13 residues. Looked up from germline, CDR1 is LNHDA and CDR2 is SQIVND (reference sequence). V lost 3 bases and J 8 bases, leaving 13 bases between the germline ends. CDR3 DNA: TGTGCCAGTAGTATGTCTCCGACAGTCGAAGCTTTCTTT. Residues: CASSMSPTVEAFF.

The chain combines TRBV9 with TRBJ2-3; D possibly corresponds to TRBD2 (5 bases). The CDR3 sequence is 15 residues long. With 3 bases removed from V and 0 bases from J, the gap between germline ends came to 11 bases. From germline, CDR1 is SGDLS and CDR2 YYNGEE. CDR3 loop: CASSDRAGSTDTQYF. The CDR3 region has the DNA TGTGCCAGCAGCGATAGGGCGGGCAGCACAGATACGCAGTATTTT.

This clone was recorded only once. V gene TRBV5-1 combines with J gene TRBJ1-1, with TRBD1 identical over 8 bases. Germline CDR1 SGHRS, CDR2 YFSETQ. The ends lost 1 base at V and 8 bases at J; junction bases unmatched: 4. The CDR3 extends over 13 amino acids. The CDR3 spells CASSLIGQGEAFF. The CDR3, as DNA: TGCGCCAGCAGCTTGATAGGACAGGGAGAAGCTTTCTTT.

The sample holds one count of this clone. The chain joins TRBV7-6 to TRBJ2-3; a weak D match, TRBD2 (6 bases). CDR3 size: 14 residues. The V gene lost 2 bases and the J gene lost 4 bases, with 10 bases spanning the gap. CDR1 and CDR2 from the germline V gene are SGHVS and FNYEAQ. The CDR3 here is CASSLRSGADTQYF. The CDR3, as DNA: TGTGCCAGCAGCTTAAGATCGGGGGCAGATACGCAGTATTTT.

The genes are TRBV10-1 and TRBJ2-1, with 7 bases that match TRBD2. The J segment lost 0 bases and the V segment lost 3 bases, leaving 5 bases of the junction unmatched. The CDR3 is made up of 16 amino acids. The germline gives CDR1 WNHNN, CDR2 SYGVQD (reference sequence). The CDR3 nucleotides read TGCGCCAGCAGTGAAGCGGGAACTAACTCCTACAATGAGCAGTTCTTC. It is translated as CASSEAGTNSYNEQFF.

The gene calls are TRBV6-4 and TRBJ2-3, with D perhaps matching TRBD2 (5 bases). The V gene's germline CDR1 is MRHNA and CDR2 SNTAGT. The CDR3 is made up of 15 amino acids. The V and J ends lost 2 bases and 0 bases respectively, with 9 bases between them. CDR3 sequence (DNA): TGTGCCAGCAGTGACGGGGAGTCTAGCACAGATACGCAGTATTTT. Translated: CASSDGESSTDTQYF.

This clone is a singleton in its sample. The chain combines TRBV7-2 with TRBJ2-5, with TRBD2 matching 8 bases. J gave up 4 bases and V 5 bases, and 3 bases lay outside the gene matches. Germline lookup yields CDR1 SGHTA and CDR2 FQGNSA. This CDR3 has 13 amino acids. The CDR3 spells CASSLGRVETQYF. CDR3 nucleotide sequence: TGTGCCAGCAGCCTCGGGAGGGTAGAGACCCAGTACTTC.

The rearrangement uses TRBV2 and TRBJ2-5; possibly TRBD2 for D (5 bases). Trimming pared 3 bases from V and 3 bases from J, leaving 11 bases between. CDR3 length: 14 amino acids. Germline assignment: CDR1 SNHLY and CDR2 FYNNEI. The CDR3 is CASSDGLGEETQYF. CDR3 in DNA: TGTGCCAGCAGTGATGGGCTCGGGGAAGAGACCCAGTACTTC.

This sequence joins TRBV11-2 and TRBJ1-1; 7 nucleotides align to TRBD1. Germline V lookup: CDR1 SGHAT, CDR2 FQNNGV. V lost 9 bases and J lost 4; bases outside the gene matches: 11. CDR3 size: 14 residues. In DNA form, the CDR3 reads TGTGCCAGTACACCGGGACAGACCATCACTGAAGCTTTCTTT. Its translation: CASTPGQTITEAFF.

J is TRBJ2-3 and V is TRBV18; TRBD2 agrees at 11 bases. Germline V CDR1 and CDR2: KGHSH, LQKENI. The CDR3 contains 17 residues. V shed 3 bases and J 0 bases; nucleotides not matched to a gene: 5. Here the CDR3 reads CASSPSTSGGSTDTQYF. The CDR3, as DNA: TGTGCCAGCTCACCGAGCACTAGCGGGGGAAGCACAGATACGCAGTATTTT.

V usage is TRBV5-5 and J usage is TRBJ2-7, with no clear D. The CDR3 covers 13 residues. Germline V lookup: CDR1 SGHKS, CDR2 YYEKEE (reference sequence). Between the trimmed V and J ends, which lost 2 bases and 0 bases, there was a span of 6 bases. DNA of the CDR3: TGTGCCAGCAGCTTCGGGTACTCCTACGAGCAGTACTTC. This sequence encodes CASSFGYSYEQYF.

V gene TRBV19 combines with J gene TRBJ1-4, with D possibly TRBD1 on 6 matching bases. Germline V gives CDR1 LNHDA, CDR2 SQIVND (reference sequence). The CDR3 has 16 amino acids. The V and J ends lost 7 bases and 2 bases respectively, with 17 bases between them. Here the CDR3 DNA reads TGTGCCAGTAATCCACAGGGATTTGAGACTAATGAAAAACTGTTTTTT. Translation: CASNPQGFETNEKLFF.

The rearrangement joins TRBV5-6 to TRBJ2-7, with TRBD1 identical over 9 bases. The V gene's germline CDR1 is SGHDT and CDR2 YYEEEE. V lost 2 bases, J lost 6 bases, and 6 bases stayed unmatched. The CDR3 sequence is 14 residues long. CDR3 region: CASSFPGTGREQYF. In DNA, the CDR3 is TGTGCCAGCAGCTTCCCCGGGACAGGGCGCGAGCAGTACTTC.

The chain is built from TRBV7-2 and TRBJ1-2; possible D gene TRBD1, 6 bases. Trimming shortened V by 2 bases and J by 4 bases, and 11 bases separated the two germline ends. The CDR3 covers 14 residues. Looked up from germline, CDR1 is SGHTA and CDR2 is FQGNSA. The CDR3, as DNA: TGTGCCAGCAGCTTATTGGGGGCTACCTATGGCTACACCTTC. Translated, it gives CASSLLGATYGYTF.

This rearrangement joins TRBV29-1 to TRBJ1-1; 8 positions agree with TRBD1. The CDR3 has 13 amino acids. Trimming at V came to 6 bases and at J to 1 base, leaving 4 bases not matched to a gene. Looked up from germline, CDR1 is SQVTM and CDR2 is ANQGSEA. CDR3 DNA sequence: TGCAGCGTCGAGGGACAGGCGAACACTGAAGCTTTCTTT. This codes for CSVEGQANTEAFF.

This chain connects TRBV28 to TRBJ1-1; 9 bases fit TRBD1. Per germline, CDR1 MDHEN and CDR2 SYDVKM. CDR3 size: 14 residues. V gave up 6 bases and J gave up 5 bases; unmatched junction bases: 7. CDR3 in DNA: TGTGCCAGCAGCTCTAACAGGGGGCTGACTGAAGCTTTCTTT. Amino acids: CASSSNRGLTEAFF.

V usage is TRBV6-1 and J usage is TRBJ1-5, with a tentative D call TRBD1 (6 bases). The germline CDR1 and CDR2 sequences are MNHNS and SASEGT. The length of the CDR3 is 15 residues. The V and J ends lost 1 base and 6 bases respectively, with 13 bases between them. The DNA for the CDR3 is TGTGCCAGCAGTGAAGTGCCAGGGGCCGTTCAGCCCCAGCATTTT. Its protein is CASSEVPGAVQPQHF.

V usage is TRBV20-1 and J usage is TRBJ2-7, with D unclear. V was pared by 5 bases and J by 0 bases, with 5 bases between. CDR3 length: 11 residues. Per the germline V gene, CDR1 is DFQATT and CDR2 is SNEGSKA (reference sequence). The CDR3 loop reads CSAWHSYEQYF. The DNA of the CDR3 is TGCAGTGCTTGGCACTCCTACGAGCAGTACTTC.

Here the CDR3 reads CASSSSSGAYNEQFF. In nucleotides, the CDR3 is TGTGCCAGCAGCTCGTCTAGCGGGGCTTACAATGAGCAGTTCTTC. The chain couples TRBV7-8 to TRBJ2-1; TRBD2 matches 9 bases. The CDR3 is 15 residues long. The V gene end was trimmed by 4 bases and the J gene end by 4 bases; junction bases not matched to a gene: 5. Germline V lookup: CDR1 SGHVS, CDR2 FQNEAQ. The entire variable domain, with the rest obtained from reference TRBV7-8 and TRBJ2-1, is as follows: GAGVSQSPRYKVAKRGQDVALRCDPISGHVSLFWYQQALGQGPEFLTYFQNEAQLDKSGLPSDRFFAERPEGSVSTLKIQRTQQEDSAVYLCASSSSSGAYNEQFFGPGTRLTVL.

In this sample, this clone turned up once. The CDR3 DNA sequence: TGTGCCAGCAGTCCCGGACAGGGGAGAGAAGCTTTCTTT. This translates into CASSPGQGREAFF. V is TRBV6-5 and J is TRBJ1-1, with 9 bases identical to TRBD1. CDR1 and CDR2 from the germline V gene are MNHEY and SVGAGI. After removal of 5 bases from V and 8 bases from J, the junction contained 6 bases not matched to a gene. The CDR3 consists of 13 residues.